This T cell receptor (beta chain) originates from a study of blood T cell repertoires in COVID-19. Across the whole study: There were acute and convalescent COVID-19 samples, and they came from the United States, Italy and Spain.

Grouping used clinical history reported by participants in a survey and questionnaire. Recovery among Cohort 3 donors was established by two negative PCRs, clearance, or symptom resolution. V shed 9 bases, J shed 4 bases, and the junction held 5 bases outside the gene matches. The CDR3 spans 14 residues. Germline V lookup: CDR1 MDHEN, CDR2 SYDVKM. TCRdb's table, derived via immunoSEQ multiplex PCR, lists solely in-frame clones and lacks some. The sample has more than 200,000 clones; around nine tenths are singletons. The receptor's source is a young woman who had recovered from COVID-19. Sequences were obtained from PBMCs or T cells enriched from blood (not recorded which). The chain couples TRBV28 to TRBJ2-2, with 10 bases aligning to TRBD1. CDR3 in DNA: TGTGCCAGTCACGGGACAGGGGTCACCGGGGAGCTGTTTTTT. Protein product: CASHGTGVTGELFF.